Below, one TCR beta chain is given with its context. Its target antigen remains unknown. There are no base qualities to consult, and no much larger clone falls within one base. TCRbeta CDR3 regions were amplified from genomic DNA using the immunoSEQ Assay, a bias-controlled multiplex PCR. Regarding the original processing steps: The number of nucleated cells in each sample was estimated by amplification of reference gene primers within the assay. Sequence reads were collapsed and filtered to measure the absolute abundance of every unique TCRbeta CDR3 rearrangement. For each sample, productive Simpson clonality was calculated as the square root of Simpson's diversity index over productive rearrangements. TCRdb obtained this table from immuneACCESS and retained in-frame rearrangements with V and J assigned. These tables miss some clones; where compared with another copy, unresolved V genes account for less than half of the shortfall, and the remainder is unexplained. The DNA gave D and trimming, while V, J and clone size come from that table. The sample table records roughly 150,000 clones; approximately 88% of these occur just once. The top ten constitute around 4.6% of the sample.

The data were taken from a study of blood T cell repertoires in COVID-19 (dated by TCRdb to 2020 to 2021). Background on the whole study: Samples from collaborators originated in the United States, Italy and Spain and spanned both the acute and convalescent phases of COVID-19. The prospective study material was composed of cDNA or gDNA derived from T cells, B-cell-depleted T cells, or PBMCs. Subjects who had been exposed to COVID-19, were actively infected with it, or had recovered from it provided the deeply sampled blood TCRbeta repertoires that made up the dataset. A freely available public database, intended as a resource for researchers studying the immune response to SARS-CoV-2, is where the repertoires were released. Samples were obtained from the ongoing ImmuneRACE study (first 160 participants) and from 1,000 to 1,500 subjects provided by 6 global collaborators. A de-identified subject ID, COVID-19 status, age in years and sex were almost always included in the sample metadata. Where available, HLA class I and class II types were obtained from metadata supplied by the sample provider rather than from assay-based typing. The research as a whole found: The quantity of clinical and demographic metadata differed by source and by participant and was supplied without curation.

The collaborating institutions used their own protocols to collect whole blood in K2EDTA tubes. Collaborator samples were shipped for TCRbeta analysis as frozen whole blood, isolated PBMCs, or DNA extracted from either sample type. Taken from cysteine to phenylalanine, the CDR3 has 17 residues. The entry retains the CDR3 DNA only, 51 bases that are in frame from base 1. Germline trimming: 3 bases from V, 4 bases from J; junction bases outside gene matches: 10. The germline V gene (reference sequence) yields LNHNV for CDR1 and YYDKDF for CDR2. The chain uses TRBV15 and TRBJ1-3, with TRBD1 identical over 9 junction bases. Sequencing was done on a sample of peripheral blood. The TCR was taken from a human donor in a cohort sampled during active COVID-19. The DNA sequence is as follows: TGTGCCACCAGCAGTCCTCGTTCCGGGACAGGGGGAAACACCATATATTTT. It translates to CATSSPRSGTGGNTIYF. Joined to the reference TRBV15 and TRBJ1-3 proteins, this CDR3 gives the full variable domain: DAMVIQNPRYQVTQFGKPVTLSCSQTLNHNVMYWYQQKSSQAPKLLFHYYDKDFNNEADTPDNFQSRRPNTSFCFLDIRSPGLGDTAMYLCATSSPRSGTGGNTIYFGEGSWLTVV.